The rows below give T cell receptor beta chains drawn from one sample of a study of cytotoxic CD8 clonotypes in ibrutinib-treated CLL. The assay was immunoSEQ multiplex PCR, and TCRdb's table has in-frame clones only and misses some. The table shows some 98,000 clones, with almost 80% occurring only once. Sequenced material: PBMCs, taken after 12 months of ibrutinib treatment. The source is a human donor with chronic lymphocytic leukemia. The CDR3 runs from the conserved cysteine through the conserved F or W. The D gene is left open where the match is weak. Size values are once, few and many counts, or a class for expanded clones, and some rows have none.

J gene: TRBJ2-2
D gene: -
V gene: TRBV7-8
clone size: -
CDR3 DNA: TGTGCCAGCAGCTTATACGACAGGAAACCCGGGGAGCTGTTTTTT
CDR3 protein: CASSLYDRKPGELFF

J gene: TRBJ1-2
D gene: TRBD1
V gene: TRBV7-2
clone size: -
CDR3 DNA: TGTGCCAGCAGCTTGGGACAGGGGAGGGCTAACTATGGCTACACCTTC
CDR3 protein: CASSLGQGRANYGYTF

J gene: TRBJ2-7
D gene: -
V gene: TRBV21-1
clone size: -
CDR3 DNA: TGTGCCAGCAGCAAAACCCCCTGGGGGAGCCTCGACGAGCAGTACTTC
CDR3 protein: CASSKTPWGSLDEQYF

J gene: TRBJ2-7
D gene: TRBD1
V gene: TRBV28
clone size: -
CDR3 DNA: TGTGCCAGCAGTCCCCCGGGACAGGCCCCCTACGAGCAGTACTTC
CDR3 protein: CASSPPGQAPYEQYF

J gene: TRBJ1-3
D gene: -
V gene: TRBV10-3
clone size: -
CDR3 DNA: TGTGCCATCGGTTCCTCTGGAAACACCATATATTTT
CDR3 protein: CAIGSSGNTIYF

J gene: TRBJ2-6
D gene: TRBD1
V gene: TRBV5-1
clone size: -
CDR3 DNA: TGCGCCAGCAGCCCGATGACAGGGTCCGGGGCCAACGTCCTGACTTTC
CDR3 protein: CASSPMTGSGANVLTF

J gene: TRBJ2-1
D gene: -
V gene: TRBV6-6
clone size: -
CDR3 DNA: TGTGCCAGCAGTTACTCAACCCTAAACTACAATGAGCAGTTCTTC
CDR3 protein: CASSYSTLNYNEQFF

J gene: TRBJ1-4
D gene: TRBD1
V gene: TRBV30
clone size: -
CDR3 DNA: TGTGCCTGGAACAGGGGGGGTGGTGAAAAACTGTTTTTT
CDR3 protein: CAWNRGGGEKLFF

J gene: TRBJ2-1
D gene: -
V gene: TRBV27
clone size: -
CDR3 DNA: TGTGCCAGCAGTCGAAAGATGTACAATGAGCAGTTCTTC
CDR3 protein: CASSRKMYNEQFF

J gene: TRBJ1-5
D gene: -
V gene: TRBV5-3
clone size: -
CDR3 DNA: TGTGCCAGAAGCTTAAGTAAACAGCCCCAGCATTTT
CDR3 protein: CARSLSKQPQHF

J gene: TRBJ1-6
D gene: -
V gene: TRBV19
clone size: few
CDR3 DNA: TGTGCCAGTAGTCCGGGTGCCAATTCACCCCTCCACTTT
CDR3 protein: CASSPGANSPLHF

J gene: TRBJ1-6
D gene: -
V gene: TRBV7-2
clone size: few
CDR3 DNA: TGTGCCAGCAGCTTAAGGGTAACGGCTTCACCCCTCCACTTT
CDR3 protein: CASSLRVTASPLHF

J gene: TRBJ2-7
D gene: -
V gene: TRBV2
clone size: few
CDR3 DNA: TGTGCCAGCAGTTCCAATTACGAGCAGTACTTC
CDR3 protein: CASSSNYEQYF

J gene: TRBJ2-3
D gene: TRBD2
V gene: TRBV9
clone size: -
CDR3 DNA: TGTGCCAGCAGCGAGGGGACTAGCGGGGGGCTTGGCACAGATACGCAGTATTTT
CDR3 protein: CASSEGTSGGLGTDTQYF

J gene: TRBJ1-1
D gene: -
V gene: TRBV6-6
clone size: -
CDR3 DNA: TGTGCCAGCAGCCTGGGGACCACTGAAGCTTTCTTT
CDR3 protein: CASSLGTTEAFF

J gene: TRBJ2-7
D gene: TRBD2
V gene: TRBV2
clone size: -
CDR3 DNA: TGTGCCAGCCAACCGGGACTACTTACCTACGAGCAGTACTTC
CDR3 protein: CASQPGLLTYEQYF

J gene: TRBJ2-1
D gene: -
V gene: TRBV5-1
clone size: -
CDR3 DNA: TGCGCCAGCAGCAGAAGCATGAGCTCCTACAATGAGCAGTTCTTC
CDR3 protein: CASSRSMSSYNEQFF

J gene: TRBJ2-2
D gene: TRBD2
V gene: TRBV27
clone size: -
CDR3 DNA: TGTGCCAGCAGTTTAAGTCCCCCCGGGACTAGTTTTACCGGGGAGCTGTTTTTT
CDR3 protein: CASSLSPPGTSFTGELFF

J gene: TRBJ1-2
D gene: TRBD1
V gene: TRBV2
clone size: -
CDR3 DNA: TGTGCCAGCAACGACAGGGGGAGAGGCTACACCTTC
CDR3 protein: CASNDRGRGYTF

J gene: TRBJ1-1
D gene: -
V gene: TRBV18
clone size: -
CDR3 DNA: TGTGCCAGCTCACCGCTGCAGGTGGGCACTGAAGCTTTCTTT
CDR3 protein: CASSPLQVGTEAFF

J gene: TRBJ1-2
D gene: -
V gene: TRBV10-3
clone size: few
CDR3 DNA: TGTGCCATCAGTGATAAACAGTCCTATGGCTACACCTTC
CDR3 protein: CAISDKQSYGYTF

J gene: TRBJ1-5
D gene: -
V gene: TRBV6-4
clone size: -
CDR3 DNA: TGTGCCAGCACTTGGGCTAATAGCAATCAGCCCCAGCATTTT
CDR3 protein: CASTWANSNQPQHF